At least ten counts were recorded for the clone carrying this T cell receptor beta chain. Antigen specificity is unknown. Unsorted libraries were derived from 2 million PBMCs stored at -80 C. V was cut by 3 bases and J by 2 bases, with 8 bases left in between. Germline-derived CDR1 and CDR2 are SGHRS and YFSETQ. The CDR3 extends over 13 amino acids. This sample is drawn from a study of neurological immune-mediated disorders. A 10-nucleotide random UMI tagged transcripts in template-switch 5'RACE cDNA synthesis. TCRdb re-called the 5' RACE reads through MiXCR, storing one row per CDR3 protein. The sample has 20,000 or so distinct CDR3 sequences; about an eighth are singletons. General study results and limits: CDR3 amino acid sequences found in expanded clones were never shared across subjects, suggesting private repertoires in all groups. The greatest TCR clonal expansion occurred in HTLV-1-associated myelopathy and the least in multiple sclerosis, which fell below healthy controls.

V is TRBV5-1 and J is TRBJ1-2; D is ambiguous. The source material was PBMCs. The source is a middle-aged woman with HTLV-1-associated myelopathy (HAM/TSP). This chain's CDR3 is CASSSRINYGYTF. CDR3 coding DNA: TGCGCCAGCAGCTCCCGGATAAACTATGGCTACACCTTC.